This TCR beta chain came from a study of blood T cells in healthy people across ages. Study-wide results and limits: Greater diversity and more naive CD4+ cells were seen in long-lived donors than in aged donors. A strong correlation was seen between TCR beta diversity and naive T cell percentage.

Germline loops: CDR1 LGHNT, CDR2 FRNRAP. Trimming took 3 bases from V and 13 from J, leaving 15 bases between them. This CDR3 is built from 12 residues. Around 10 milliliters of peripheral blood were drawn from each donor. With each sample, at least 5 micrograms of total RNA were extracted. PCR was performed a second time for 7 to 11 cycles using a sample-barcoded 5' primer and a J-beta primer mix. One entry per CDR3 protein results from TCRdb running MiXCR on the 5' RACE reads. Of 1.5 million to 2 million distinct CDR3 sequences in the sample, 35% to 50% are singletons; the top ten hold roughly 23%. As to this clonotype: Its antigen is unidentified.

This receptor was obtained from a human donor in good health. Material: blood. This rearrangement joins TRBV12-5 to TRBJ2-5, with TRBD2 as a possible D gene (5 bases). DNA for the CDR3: TGTGCTAGTGGTTTAGACGGCGGCGAGGGGTACTTC. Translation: CASGLDGGEGYF.